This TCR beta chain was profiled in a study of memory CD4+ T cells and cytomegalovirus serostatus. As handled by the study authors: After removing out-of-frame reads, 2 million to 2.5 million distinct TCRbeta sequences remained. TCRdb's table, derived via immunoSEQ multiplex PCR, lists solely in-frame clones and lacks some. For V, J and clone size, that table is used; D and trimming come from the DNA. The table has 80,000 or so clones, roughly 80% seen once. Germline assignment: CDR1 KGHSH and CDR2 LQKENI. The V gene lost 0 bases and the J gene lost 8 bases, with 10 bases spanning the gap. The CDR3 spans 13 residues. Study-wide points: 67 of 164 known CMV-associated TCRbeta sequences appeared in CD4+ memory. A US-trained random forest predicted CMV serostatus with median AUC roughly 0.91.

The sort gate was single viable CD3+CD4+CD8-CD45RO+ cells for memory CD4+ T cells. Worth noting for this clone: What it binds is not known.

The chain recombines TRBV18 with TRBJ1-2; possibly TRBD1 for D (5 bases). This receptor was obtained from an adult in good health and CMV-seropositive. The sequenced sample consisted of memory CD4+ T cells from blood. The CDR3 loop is CASSPPGREGYTF. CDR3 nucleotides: TGTGCCAGCTCACCACCGGGCAGGGAAGGCTACACCTTC. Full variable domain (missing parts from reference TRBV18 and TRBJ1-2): NAGVMQNPRHLVRRRGQEARLRCSPMKGHSHVYWYRQLPEEGLKFMVYLQKENIIDESGMPKERFSAEFPKEGPSILRIQQVVRGDSAAYFCASSPPGREGYTFGSGTRLTVV.